A selection of T cell receptor beta chains follows, all from one sample in a study of human T cells and chemical hapten exposure. In TCRdb, the RACE reads were re-called with MiXCR into one record per CDR3 protein. The table records tens of thousands of distinct CDR3 sequences, roughly 6.7% of them present only once. The sequences come from whole blood, collected in connection with sensitization to the hapten diphenylcyclopropenone (DPC). These receptor sequences come from a woman aged 30 to 39 with alopecia areata. Some clones in this sample may be carry-over from other donors' samples. CDR3s include the opening cysteine and the closing phenylalanine or tryptophan. A D gene is named only where the DNA matches it firmly. Size is stated for part of the rows, as once, few or many counts, or as a class when the clone is expanded.

>17|TRBJ2-5|NA|many|TRBV21-1
CASSKDSRITSEETQYF
TGTGCCAGCAGCAAAGATAGTAGGATAACTAGCGAAGAGACCCAGTACTTC
>15|TRBJ1-2|NA|few|TRBV12-3/TRBV12-4
CASSSPGHGSYGYTF
TGTGCCAGCAGTTCACCGGGACACGGGAGCTATGGCTACACCTTC
>14|TRBJ2-3|NA|many|TRBV29-1
CSVEVFPGSDTQYF
TGCAGCGTTGAGGTATTTCCGGGGTCAGATACGCAGTATTTT
>17|TRBJ2-1|TRBD2|few|TRBV18
CASSPSSGGASYNEQFF
TGTGCCAGCTCACCCTCTAGCGGGGGGGCCTCCTACAATGAGCAGTTCTTC
>16|TRBJ2-1|NA|few|TRBV11-2
CASSPPSKGSYNEQFF
TGTGCCAGCAGCCCACCCTCGAAGGGCTCCTACAATGAGCAGTTCTTC
>14|TRBJ1-2|TRBD1|few|TRBV10-3
CAIRGQGGGGGYTF
TGTGCCATCCGCGGACAGGGCGGCGGGGGGGGCTACACCTTC
>17|TRBJ2-5|TRBD1|many|TRBV6-5
CASSYSPGRGRGETQYF
TGTGCCAGCAGTTATTCCCCGGGCAGGGGGCGCGGTGAGACCCAGTACTTC
>15|TRBJ2-3|NA|many|TRBV5-1
CASRRSPGRTDTQYF
TGCGCCAGCAGAAGATCACCGGGACGCACAGATACGCAGTATTTT
>12|TRBJ1-2|NA|few|TRBV30
CAWSGGLYGYTF
TGTGCCTGGAGTGGGGGCCTCTATGGCTACACCTTC
>14|TRBJ1-1|TRBD1|many|TRBV7-7
CASSPVQGGTEAFF
TGTGCCAGCAGCCCAGTCCAGGGGGGCACTGAAGCTTTCTTT
>15|TRBJ2-1|TRBD2|many|TRBV29-1
CSVAPSGGAYNEQFF
TGCAGCGTTGCACCTAGCGGGGGGGCCTACAATGAGCAGTTCTTC
>14|TRBJ1-5|NA|many|TRBV27
CASSLGSEGQPQHF
TGTGCCAGCAGTTTAGGGTCAGAAGGTCAGCCCCAGCATTTT
>12|TRBJ1-2|NA|many|TRBV6-6
CASRGNNYGYTF
TGTGCCAGCAGGGGGAATAACTATGGCTACACCTTC
>15|TRBJ2-5|TRBD2|many|TRBV3-1
CASSQGSLAGETQYF
TGTGCCAGCAGCCAAGGATCTCTAGCGGGGGAGACCCAGTACTTC
>15|TRBJ1-2|NA|many|TRBV5-1
CASSLEGGLWIGYTF
TGCGCCAGCAGCTTGGAGGGGGGTCTGTGGATAGGCTACACCTTC
>14|TRBJ1-1|NA|many|TRBV27
CASSVGQLNTEAFF
TGTGCCAGCAGCGTAGGGCAGCTGAACACTGAAGCTTTCTTT
>12|TRBJ1-2|NA|NA|TRBV19
CASSHKRDGYTF
TGTGCCAGTAGCCACAAAAGGGACGGCTACACCTTC
>15|TRBJ2-5|TRBD2|many|TRBV7-2
CASSLDAGGYETQYF
TGTGCCAGCAGCTTAGACGCGGGGGGGTACGAGACCCAGTACTTC
>14|TRBJ2-5|NA|many|TRBV10-3
CAISERESQETQYF
TGTGCCATCAGTGAACGGGAAAGCCAAGAGACCCAGTACTTC
>15|TRBJ2-1|TRBD1|NA|TRBV5-6
CASGRWDRGINEQFF
TGTGCCAGCGGACGCTGGGACAGGGGGATCAATGAGCAGTTCTTC
>14|TRBJ2-5|TRBD2|many|TRBV12-3/TRBV12-4
CASRTSGGKETQYF
TGTGCCAGCAGAACTAGCGGGGGCAAAGAGACCCAGTACTTC
>15|TRBJ1-4|NA|few|TRBV6-5
CASSYSPRGVEKLFF
TGTGCCAGCAGTTACTCCCCCCGGGGGGTGGAAAAACTGTTTTTT
>16|TRBJ1-1|TRBD1|few|TRBV5-6
CASSLWDRGRDTEAFF
TGTGCCAGCAGCTTGTGGGACAGGGGGCGCGACACTGAAGCTTTCTTT
>15|TRBJ1-4|NA|NA|TRBV18
CASSPLRETNEKLFF
TGTGCCAGCTCACCACTCAGGGAAACCAATGAAAAACTGTTTTTT
>15|TRBJ2-7|TRBD2|few|TRBV20-1
CSARDLSSGGVIWYF
TGCAGTGCTAGAGATCTGTCCAGCGGGGGAGTCATATGGTACTTC
>16|TRBJ2-3|NA|many|TRBV20-1
CSADSTGQGRTDTQYF
TGCAGTGCCGACTCAACCGGCCAAGGCCGCACAGATACGCAGTATTTT
>15|TRBJ1-5|NA|few|TRBV30
CAWSVLGISNQPQHF
TGTGCCTGGAGTGTACTGGGGATTAGCAATCAGCCCCAGCATTTT
>14|TRBJ2-5|NA|medium-sized|TRBV20-1
CSAREGGGQETQYF
TGCAGTGCTAGAGAGGGTGGGGGCCAAGAGACCCAGTACTTC
>12|TRBJ1-4|NA|few|TRBV12-3/TRBV12-4
CARSGRNEKLFF
TGTGCCAGGTCGGGGCGGAATGAAAAACTGTTTTTT
>15|TRBJ2-3|NA|many|TRBV2
CASSELGPVSDTQYF
TGTGCCAGCAGTGAACTGGGACCCGTATCAGATACGCAGTATTTT
>16|TRBJ1-4|NA|many|TRBV9
CASSVGSGKLGEKLFF
TGTGCCAGCAGCGTAGGGAGCGGGAAATTGGGTGAAAAACTGTTTTTT
>21|TRBJ2-6|TRBD1|once|TRBV6-5
CASSDQNDPPYRGEGANVLTF
TGTGCCAGCAGTGACCAAAACGACCCCCCCTACAGGGGCGAAGGGGCCAACGTCCTGACTTTC
>15|TRBJ1-5|NA|few|TRBV18
CASSPEQARNQPQHF
TGTGCCAGCTCACCGGAGCAGGCTCGCAATCAGCCCCAGCATTTT
>15|TRBJ1-5|TRBD1|NA|TRBV7-9
CASSPQGSRNQPQHF
TGTGCCAGCAGCCCACAGGGGTCGCGCAATCAGCCCCAGCATTTT
>13|TRBJ1-1|NA|few|TRBV2
CASNEGPGTEAFF
TGTGCCAGCAATGAGGGACCGGGCACTGAAGCTTTCTTT
>11|TRBJ2-7|NA|many|TRBV20-1
CSARPGYEQYF
TGCAGTGCTAGGCCGGGGTACGAGCAGTACTTC
>17|TRBJ1-2|NA|few|TRBV2
CASSESPPPGLSYGYTF
TGTGCCAGCAGTGAATCACCCCCTCCGGGGCTAAGCTATGGCTACACCTTC
>17|TRBJ2-5|TRBD2|many|TRBV11-2
CASSLGTSGGSQETQYF
TGTGCCAGCAGCTTAGGTACTAGCGGGGGGTCCCAAGAGACCCAGTACTTC
>14|TRBJ2-7|TRBD2|many|TRBV7-2
CASRLLAELGEQYF
TGTGCCAGCAGGTTACTAGCGGAGTTGGGAGAGCAGTACTTC
>13|TRBJ1-3|NA|few|TRBV3-1
CASSQVSGNTIYF
TGTGCCAGCAGCCAAGTCTCTGGAAACACCATATATTTT
>14|TRBJ2-1|TRBD2|few|TRBV12-3/TRBV12-4
CASSFRDYRNEQFF
TGTGCCAGCAGTTTCCGGGACTACCGGAATGAGCAGTTCTTC
>17|TRBJ1-6|NA|many|TRBV6-5
CASSSRSTGAYNSPLHF
TGTGCCAGCAGTTCTCGCTCTACAGGCGCCTATAATTCACCCCTCCACTTT
>14|TRBJ2-7|TRBD1|few|TRBV9
CASSVAGQTYEQYF
TGTGCCAGCAGCGTAGCGGGACAGACCTACGAGCAGTACTTC
>15|TRBJ2-3|NA|many|TRBV7-3
CASSLEYRATDTQYF
TGTGCCAGCAGCTTAGAATATAGGGCGACAGATACGCAGTATTTT
>11|TRBJ1-3|NA|many|TRBV12-3/TRBV12-4
CASSFTGTIYF
TGTGCCAGCAGTTTTACTGGCACCATATATTTT
>14|TRBJ1-4|NA|many|TRBV2
CASNTRATNEKLFF
TGTGCCAGCAATACCAGAGCAACTAATGAAAAACTGTTTTTT
>13|TRBJ2-7|NA|many|TRBV29-1
CSAVIIGTYEQYF
TGCAGCGCTGTAATAATCGGGACCTACGAGCAGTACTTC
>15|TRBJ1-2|NA|many|TRBV4-1
CASSQAAGSNYGYTF
TGCGCCAGCAGCCAAGCGGCGGGCAGTAACTATGGCTACACCTTC
>13|TRBJ1-1|TRBD1|NA|TRBV20-1
CSARRQGSTEAFF
TGCAGTGCTAGACGACAGGGTTCAACTGAAGCTTTCTTT
>17|TRBJ2-2|TRBD1|many|TRBV20-1
CSARARDRGPGTGELFF
TGCAGTGCTAGAGCCCGGGACAGGGGGCCGGGCACCGGGGAGCTGTTTTTT
>16|TRBJ1-1|NA|few|TRBV9
CASSGREFGIATEAFF
TGTGCCAGCAGCGGCAGGGAGTTTGGGATCGCCACTGAAGCTTTCTTT
>15|TRBJ2-3|TRBD2|NA|TRBV7-8
CASSLTSGVSDTQYF
TGTGCCAGCAGCTTGACTAGCGGGGTCTCAGATACGCAGTATTTT